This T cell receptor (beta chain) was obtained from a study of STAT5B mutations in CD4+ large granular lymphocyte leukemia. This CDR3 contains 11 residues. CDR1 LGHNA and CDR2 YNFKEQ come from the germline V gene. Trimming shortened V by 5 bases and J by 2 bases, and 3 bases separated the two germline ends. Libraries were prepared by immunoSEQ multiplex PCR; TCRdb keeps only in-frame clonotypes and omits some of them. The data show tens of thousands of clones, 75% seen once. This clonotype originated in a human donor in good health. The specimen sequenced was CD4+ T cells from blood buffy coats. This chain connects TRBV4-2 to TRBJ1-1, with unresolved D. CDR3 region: CASSLNTEAFF. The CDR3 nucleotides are TGTGCCAGCAGCTTAAACACTGAAGCTTTCTTT.